Following are 22 T cell receptor beta chains from one sample sequenced in a study of blood T cell repertoires in COVID-19. The assay was immunoSEQ multiplex PCR, and TCRdb's table has in-frame clones only and misses some. Of 250,000 to 350,000 clones listed, nearly 90% are singletons. The sequencing sample was made of PBMCs or T cells enriched from blood (not recorded which). These receptors were taken from a woman in her 30s who had recovered from COVID-19.

The rearrangement links TRBV5-1 to TRBJ1-1; tentative D call: TRBD1 (5 bases). The CDR3 totals 15 residues. Germline CDR1 and CDR2: SGHRS and YFSETQ. V shed 0 bases and J shed 3 bases, with 12 bases lying between them. The CDR3: CASSLVSGGDTEAFF. CDR3 DNA: TGCGCCAGCAGCTTGGTCTCTGGAGGGGACACTGAAGCTTTCTTT.

The rearrangement links TRBV30 to TRBJ1-2; 9 nucleotides align to TRBD1. Unmatched junction bases numbered 15, after V lost 5 bases and J lost 5 bases. This CDR3 contains 16 residues. Germline CDR1 GTSNPN, CDR2 SVGIG (reference sequence). CDR3 loop: CAWDRYTGGHRYGYTF. The DNA for the CDR3 is TGTGCCTGGGACAGGTATACAGGGGGCCACAGATATGGCTACACCTTC.

This clone has only one observation. The chain joins TRBV2 to TRBJ2-2; 10 bases agree with TRBD1. V trimming: 6 bases; J trimming: 3 bases; junction bases outside the gene matches: 10. The V gene's germline CDR1 is SNHLY and CDR2 FYNNEI. This CDR3 contains 17 residues. CDR3 DNA: TGTGCCAGCAGCGAACCGGGACAGGGGATCTACACCGGGGAGCTGTTTTTT. Translated, it gives CASSEPGQGIYTGELFF.

The V gene is TRBV6-6, the J gene TRBJ1-2; a weak D match, TRBD1 (5 bases). Deletions cut 2 bases from V and 7 bases from J, with 14 bases between. Germline lookup yields CDR1 MNHNY and CDR2 SVGAGI (reference sequence). This CDR3 has 14 residues. This CDR3 is CASSYGGAAGGYTF. The CDR3, as DNA: TGTGCCAGCAGTTACGGAGGGGCTGCTGGTGGCTACACCTTC.

The V and J genes are TRBV4-1 and TRBJ1-3; D is undetermined. Germline assignment: CDR1 MGHRA and CDR2 YSYEKL. This CDR3 is 14 amino acids long. Trimming took off 11 bases at V and 0 bases at J, with 14 bases between the two ends. CDR3 sequence: CALQSGASGNTIYF. In DNA form, the CDR3 reads TGCGCCCTTCAGTCGGGAGCCTCTGGAAACACCATATATTTT.

The chain couples TRBV6-1 to TRBJ1-2; TRBD1 matches 7 bases. V was clipped by 0 bases and J by 5 bases; unmatched bases: 6. CDR3 length equals 15 residues. From germline, CDR1 is MNHNS and CDR2 SASEGT. CDR3 DNA: TGTGCCAGCAGTGAAGCGCGGGCAGGGGGGTATGGCTACACCTTC. This codes for CASSEARAGGYGYTF.

This clone was counted a few times. The DNA for the CDR3 is TGTGCCAGCAGCCAAGATGGGTGGACAGGGAAGAATGGCTACACCTTC. As protein: CASSQDGWTGKNGYTF. This chain connects TRBV3-1 (or the pseudogene TRBV3-2) to TRBJ1-2; 8 nucleotides agree with TRBD1. The V and J ends lost 0 bases and 6 bases, in that order; junction bases with no gene match: 9. Germline CDR1 and CDR2: LGHDT and YNNKEL (reference sequence). This CDR3 has 16 residues.

This rearrangement joins TRBV7-3 to TRBJ1-6, with D perhaps TRBD1 (5 bases). The germline gives CDR1 SGHTA, CDR2 FQGTGA. This CDR3 spans 15 amino acids. V gave up 4 bases and J gave up 9 bases, with 16 bases separating them. CDR3 region: CASSSTGGGGSPLHF. The CDR3 nucleotides read TGTGCCAGCAGCTCTACGGGGGGTGGAGGTTCACCCCTCCACTTT.

This sequence joins TRBV2 and TRBJ1-4, with D hard to call. Deletions cut 2 bases from V and 5 bases from J, with 18 bases between. The CDR3 contains 17 residues. Per germline, CDR1 SNHLY and CDR2 FYNNEI. The CDR3 loop reads CASSESVRRGTNEKLFF. For the CDR3, the DNA is TGTGCCAGCAGTGAATCCGTTAGGCGAGGCACAAATGAAAAACTGTTTTTT.

Concerning this clone itself: Other DNA sequences in the sample encode the same CDR3. The rearrangement uses TRBV9 and TRBJ1-2; D is possibly TRBD1 (5 bases). The CDR3 has 13 residues. The V end was cut by 0 bases, the J end by 8 bases, with 11 bases between. Germline V gene sequence: CDR1 SGDLS, CDR2 YYNGEE. The CDR3 loop reads CASSVGEGTGYTF. The CDR3 DNA reads TGTGCCAGCAGCGTAGGGGAGGGGACGGGCTACACCTTC.

The chain employs TRBV7-9 and TRBJ1-5; D possibly corresponds to TRBD1 (5 bases). CDR1 is SEHNR, CDR2 FQNEAQ, per germline (reference sequence). V dropped 4 bases and J dropped 2 bases, with 9 bases sitting between them. The CDR3 loop spans 14 amino acids. The CDR3 is CASSSGGGNQPQHF. The CDR3 DNA follows: TGTGCCAGCAGCTCCGGGGGAGGCAATCAGCCCCAGCATTTT. Complete variable domain (other parts from reference TRBV7-9 and TRBJ1-5): DTGVSQNPRHKITKRGQNVTFRCDPISEHNRLYWYRQTLGQGPEFLTYFQNEAQLEKSRLLSDRFSAERPKGSFSTLEIQRTEQGDSAMYLCASSSGGGNQPQHFGDGTRLSIL.

This sequence joins TRBV10-3 and TRBJ2-1; no definite D call. Trimming stripped 5 bases from V and 7 bases from J, with 6 bases between. The CDR3 consists of 11 residues. CDR1 and CDR2 from the germline V gene are ENHRY and SYGVKD. CDR3 residues: CAISLENEQFF. The DNA of the CDR3 is TGTGCCATCAGTCTGGAGAATGAGCAGTTCTTC.

V gene TRBV7-6 combines with J gene TRBJ1-2, with 11 bases fitting TRBD1. Trimming at V came to 6 bases and at J to 3 bases, leaving 6 bases not matched to a gene. The CDR3 is made up of 15 amino acids. Germline values: CDR1 SGHVS, CDR2 FNYEAQ. CDR3 sequence (DNA): TGTGCCAGCAGTCCCGGACAGGGGGCTGACTATGGCTACACCTTC. Its translation is CASSPGQGADYGYTF.

The rearrangement links TRBV3-1 (or the pseudogene TRBV3-2) to TRBJ2-1, with TRBD1 identical over 8 bases. This CDR3 has 13 amino acids. The ends lost 4 bases at V and 7 bases at J; junction bases unmatched: 3. Germline CDR1 reads LGHDT; CDR2 reads YNNKEL (reference sequence). The CDR3 reads CASSLRQGNEQFF. For the CDR3, the DNA is TGTGCCAGCAGCCTCCGACAGGGGAATGAGCAGTTCTTC.

V is TRBV10-2 and J is TRBJ1-1; TRBD1 might be the D (5 bases). V dropped 2 bases and J dropped 4 bases, with 8 bases sitting between them. Germline-derived CDR1 and CDR2 are WSHSY and SAAADI. This CDR3 has 13 amino acids. The CDR3 reads CASSEPGGTEAFF. The CDR3 nucleotides read TGCGCCAGCAGTGAGCCCGGGGGCACTGAAGCTTTCTTT.

V is TRBV3-1 (or the pseudogene TRBV3-2) and J is TRBJ1-2; 8 bases are shared with TRBD1. This CDR3 spans 16 amino acids. J lost 6 bases, V lost 0 bases, and 9 bases had no gene match. Per the germline V gene, CDR1 is LGHDT and CDR2 is YNNKEL (reference sequence). CDR3 sequence: CASSQDLPGGLDGYTF. DNA of the CDR3: TGTGCCAGCAGCCAAGATCTACCAGGGGGCTTAGATGGCTACACCTTC.

The gene calls are TRBV14 and TRBJ1-6, with D possibly being TRBD1 (6 bases). The V end lost 8 bases, the J end lost 9 bases, and 17 bases lay between the germline ends. The CDR3 covers 14 residues. Germline CDR1 and CDR2: SGHDN and FVKESK. CDR3: CASGGWGGGSPLHF. Written as DNA, the CDR3 is TGTGCCAGCGGCGGATGGGGAGGGGGTTCACCCCTCCACTTT. The full variable domain, completed using reference TRBV14 and TRBJ1-6, is EAGVTQFPSHSVIEKGQTVTLRCDPISGHDNLYWYRRVMGKEIKFLLHFVKESKQDESGMPNNRFLAERTGGTYSTLKVQPAELEDSGVYFCASGGWGGGSPLHFGNGTRLTVT.

J is TRBJ2-3 and V is TRBV5-1; no clear D. This CDR3 is 14 amino acids long. The V end was cut by 3 bases, the J end by 4 bases, with 12 bases between. Looked up from germline, CDR1 is SGHRS and CDR2 is YFSETQ. CDR3 in DNA: TGCGCCAGCAGCTCGCCAGGTTCCCCAGATACGCAGTATTTT. Residues: CASSSPGSPDTQYF.

The chain links TRBV4-3 to TRBJ1-5; D not resolved. CDR1 is LGHNA and CDR2 is YSLEER in the germline V gene. The CDR3 is 15 residues long. V gave up 4 bases and J gave up 4 bases, with 14 bases separating them. CDR3 nucleotide sequence: TGCGCCAGCAGCCTCTGGGCTGGGTCTAATCAGCCCCAGCATTTT. This encodes CASSLWAGSNQPQHF.

The rearrangement uses TRBV20-1 and TRBJ2-7; 9 positions agree with TRBD2. The CDR3 loop spans 14 amino acids. V shed 3 bases, J shed 1 base, and the junction held 4 bases outside the gene matches. Looked up from germline, CDR1 is DFQATT and CDR2 is SNEGSKA (reference sequence). The CDR3 DNA reads TGCAGTGCTAGTCTAAGCGGGGGGTCCTACGAGCAGTACTTC. Amino acid sequence: CSASLSGGSYEQYF.

Written as DNA, the CDR3 is TGTGCCAGCACCAGGACTGAAGAGTACGAGCAGTACTTC. Translating it yields CASTRTEEYEQYF. V and J are TRBV2 and TRBJ2-7, with a possible D match to TRBD2 (5 bases). Trimming removed 7 bases from V and 4 bases from J, with 14 bases in between. The CDR3 extends over 13 amino acids. Looked up from germline, CDR1 is SNHLY and CDR2 is FYNNEI.

This clone turned up a few times. The chain is built from TRBV29-1 and TRBJ2-2; 7 bases match TRBD1. The ends lost 4 bases at V and 7 bases at J; junction bases unmatched: 9. Germline V gene data show CDR1 as SQVTM and CDR2 as ANQGSEA. The CDR3 extends over 14 amino acids. CDR3 DNA sequence: TGCAGCGTTGGGGTGACAGGGAAGTTCGGGGAGCTGTTTTTT. It encodes CSVGVTGKFGELFF.